This T cell receptor (beta chain) was sequenced for a study of T cells in Graves' hyperthyroidism and ophthalmopathy. As regards this clonotype: The antigen is not known.

Study-level findings and limits: Blood held most thyroid clonotypes expanded above 0.001 frequency.

Reasons for excluding patients were uncontrolled infection, other autoimmune disease, pregnancy or lactation. Clinical symptoms, serum thyroxine and TRAb, thyroid ultrasound and orbital computed tomography together formed the diagnostic basis. Amplification of TCR beta CDR3 regions used RNA as the template. HTBI primers drove first-round RT-PCR of the TCR CDR3. TCRdb fed the multiplex PCR reads into MiXCR, producing one record per CDR3 protein. The data show 400,000 or so distinct CDR3 sequences, about 14% seen once. Input material: blood. The source is a man between 45 and 60 years old with Graves' ophthalmopathy.

CDR3 coding DNA: TGTGCCAGCAGCACTCCGGGACAGCCAAACACCGGGGAGCTGTTTTTT. This translates into CASSTPGQPNTGELFF. The V call is TRBV5-4, the J call TRBJ2-2, with TRBD1 matching over 7 bases. Germline CDR1 and CDR2: SGHNT and YYREEE (reference sequence). This CDR3 is built from 16 residues. V was pared by 4 bases and J by 2 bases, with 8 bases of the junction left unmatched.